The clone carrying this TCR beta chain appeared a single time. Antigen: not known. The data were produced by immunoSEQ multiplex PCR, yet TCRdb's version contains in-frame clones alone and is incomplete. The sample has nearly 1 million clones; over 60% are singletons. The source of the sample is a study of shared clonotypes between healthy human individuals. Study-level background: Aged between 18 and 49, the donors were a couple of women and three men. CD4 naive cells filled three plates per donor, CD4 memory three, CD8 naive two and CD8 memory one.

General study points: Between several donors, naive CD4 clonotypes were shared at a level of around 4.8%. Naive subsets generally exceeded memory subsets in estimated richness.

Germline V gene lookup returns CDR1 MNHEY and CDR2 SVGAGI. V was trimmed by 0 bases and J by 11 bases, leaving 11 bases between them. CDR3 length: 14 residues. Sequenced material: memory CD4+ T cells sorted from blood. The subset is: CD45RA-negative fraction. The chain has TRBV6-5 and TRBJ1-6; TRBD1 is a possible D gene (5 bases). The sequence came from a man in his late teens or twenties in good health. CDR3 in DNA: TGTGCCAGCAGTTACTCGGGCCAGGGAACACCCCTCCACTTT. Amino acids: CASSYSGQGTPLHF.